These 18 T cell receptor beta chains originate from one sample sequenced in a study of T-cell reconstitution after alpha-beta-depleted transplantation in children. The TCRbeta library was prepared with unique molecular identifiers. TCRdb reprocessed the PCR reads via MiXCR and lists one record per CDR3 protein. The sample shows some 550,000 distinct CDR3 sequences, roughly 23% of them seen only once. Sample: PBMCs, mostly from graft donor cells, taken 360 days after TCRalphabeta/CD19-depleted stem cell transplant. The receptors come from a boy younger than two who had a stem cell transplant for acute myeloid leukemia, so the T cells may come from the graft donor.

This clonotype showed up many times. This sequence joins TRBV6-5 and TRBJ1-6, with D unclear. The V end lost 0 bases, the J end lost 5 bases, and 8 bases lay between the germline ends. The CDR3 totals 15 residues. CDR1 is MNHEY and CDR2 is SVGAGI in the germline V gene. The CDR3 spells CASSYSSLNNSPLHF. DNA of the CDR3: TGTGCCAGCAGTTACTCTTCGCTGAATAATTCACCCCTCCACTTT.

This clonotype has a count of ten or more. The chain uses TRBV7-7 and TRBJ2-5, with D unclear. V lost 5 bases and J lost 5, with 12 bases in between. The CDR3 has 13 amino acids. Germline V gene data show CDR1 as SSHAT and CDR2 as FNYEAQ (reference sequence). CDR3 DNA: TGTGCCAGCAGCGGGGATTTGAGGGAGACCCAGTACTTC. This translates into CASSGDLRETQYF.

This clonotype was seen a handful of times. This CDR3 is CATGLASYNEQFF. The CDR3, as DNA: TGTGCCACCGGACTCGCCTCCTACAATGAGCAGTTCTTC. V and J are TRBV25-1 and TRBJ2-1, with a weak D call TRBD2 (5 bases). This CDR3 contains 13 residues. Trimming took off 10 bases at V and 0 bases at J, with 10 bases between the two ends. Germline CDR1 MGHDK, CDR2 SYGVNS.

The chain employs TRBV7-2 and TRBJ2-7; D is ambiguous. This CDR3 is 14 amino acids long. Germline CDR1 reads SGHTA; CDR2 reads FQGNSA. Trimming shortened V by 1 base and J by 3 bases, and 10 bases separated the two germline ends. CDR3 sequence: CASSLDALSYEQYF. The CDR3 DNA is TGTGCCAGCAGCTTAGATGCACTAAGCTACGAGCAGTACTTC.

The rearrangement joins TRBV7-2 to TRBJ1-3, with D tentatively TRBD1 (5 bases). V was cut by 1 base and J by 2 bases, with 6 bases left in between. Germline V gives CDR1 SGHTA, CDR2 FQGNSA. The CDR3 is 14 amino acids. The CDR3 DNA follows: TGTGCCAGCAGCTTAGTCAGGGCTGGAAACACCATATATTTT. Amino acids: CASSLVRAGNTIYF. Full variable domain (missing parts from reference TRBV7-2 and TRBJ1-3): GAGVSQSPSNKVTEKGKDVELRCDPISGHTALYWYRQSLGQGLEFLIYFQGNSAPDKSGLPSDRFSAERTGGSVSTLTIQRTQQEDSAVYLCASSLVRAGNTIYFGEGSWLTVV.

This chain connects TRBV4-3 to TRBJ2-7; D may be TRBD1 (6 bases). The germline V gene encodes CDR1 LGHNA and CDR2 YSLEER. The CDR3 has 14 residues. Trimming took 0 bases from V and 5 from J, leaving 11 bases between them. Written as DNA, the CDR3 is TGCGCCAGCAGCCAAGATTGGTGGGGGCACGAGCAGTACTTC. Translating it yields CASSQDWWGHEQYF.

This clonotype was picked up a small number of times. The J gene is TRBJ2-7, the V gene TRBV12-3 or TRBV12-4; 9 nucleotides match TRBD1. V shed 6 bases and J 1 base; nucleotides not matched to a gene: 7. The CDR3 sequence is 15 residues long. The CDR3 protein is CASSQPGTGSYEQYF. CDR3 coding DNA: TGTGCCAGCAGCCAGCCCGGGACAGGGTCCTACGAGCAGTACTTC.

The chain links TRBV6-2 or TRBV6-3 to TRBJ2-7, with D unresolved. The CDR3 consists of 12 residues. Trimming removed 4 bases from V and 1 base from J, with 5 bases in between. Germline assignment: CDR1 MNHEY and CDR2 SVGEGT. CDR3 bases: TGTGCCAGCAGTTGGGGATCCTACGAGCAGTACTTC. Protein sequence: CASSWGSYEQYF.

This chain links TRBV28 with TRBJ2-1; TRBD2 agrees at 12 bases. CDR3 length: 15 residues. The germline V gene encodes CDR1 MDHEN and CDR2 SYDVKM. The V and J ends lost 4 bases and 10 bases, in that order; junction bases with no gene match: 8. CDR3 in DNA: TGTGCCAGCAGTTCTTCTAGCGGGGGGGCCTGGGAGCAGTTCTTC. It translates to CASSSSSGGAWEQFF.

The CDR3 DNA reads as TGCGCCAGCAGCCACCCTAATAACAATGAGCAGTTCTTC. This codes for CASSHPNNNEQFF. The chain uses TRBV4-1 and TRBJ2-1; D is unresolved. V was trimmed by 3 bases and J by 5 bases, leaving 8 bases between them. This CDR3 contains 13 residues. The germline V gene encodes CDR1 MGHRA and CDR2 YSYEKL.

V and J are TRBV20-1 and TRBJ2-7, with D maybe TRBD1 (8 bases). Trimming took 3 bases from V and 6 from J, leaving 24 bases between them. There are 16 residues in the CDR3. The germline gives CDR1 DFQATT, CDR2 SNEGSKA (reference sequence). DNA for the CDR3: TGCAGTGCTAGCGCCGCTCCAAACAGGGGGGGCCCCGAGCAGTACTTC. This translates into CSASAAPNRGGPEQYF.

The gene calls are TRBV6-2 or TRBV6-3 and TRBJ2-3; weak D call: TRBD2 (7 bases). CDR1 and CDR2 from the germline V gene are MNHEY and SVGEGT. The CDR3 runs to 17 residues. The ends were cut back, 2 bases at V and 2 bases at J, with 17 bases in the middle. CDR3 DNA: TGTGCCAGCAGTTACGGTTCGGGCGGGGGCGTCACAGATACGCAGTATTTT. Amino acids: CASSYGSGGGVTDTQYF.

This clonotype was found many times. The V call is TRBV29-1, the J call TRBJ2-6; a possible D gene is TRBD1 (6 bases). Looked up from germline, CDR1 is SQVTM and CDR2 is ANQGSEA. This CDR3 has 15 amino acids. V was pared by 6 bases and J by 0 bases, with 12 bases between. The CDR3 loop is CSVTDSPSGANVLTF. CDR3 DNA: TGCAGCGTCACGGACAGCCCCTCTGGGGCCAACGTCCTGACTTTC. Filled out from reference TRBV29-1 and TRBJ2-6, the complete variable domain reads SAVISQKPSRDICQRGTSLTIQCQVDSQVTMMFWYRQQPGQSLTLIATANQGSEATYESGFVIDKFPISRPNLTFSTLTVSNMSPEDSSIYLCSVTDSPSGANVLTFGAGSRLTVL.

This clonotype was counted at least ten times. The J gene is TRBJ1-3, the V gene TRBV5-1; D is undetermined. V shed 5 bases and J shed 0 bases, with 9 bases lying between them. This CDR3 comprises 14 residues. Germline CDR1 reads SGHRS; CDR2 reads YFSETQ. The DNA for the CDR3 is TGCGCCAGCAGTATGGGCCTCTCTGGAAACACCATATATTTT. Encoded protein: CASSMGLSGNTIYF.

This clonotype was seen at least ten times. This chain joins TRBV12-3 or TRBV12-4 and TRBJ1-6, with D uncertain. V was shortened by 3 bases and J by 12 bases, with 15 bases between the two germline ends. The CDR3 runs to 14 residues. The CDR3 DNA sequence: TGTGCCAGCAGTTTTGACCGTCTAATTCGACCCCTCCACTTT. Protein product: CASSFDRLIRPLHF.

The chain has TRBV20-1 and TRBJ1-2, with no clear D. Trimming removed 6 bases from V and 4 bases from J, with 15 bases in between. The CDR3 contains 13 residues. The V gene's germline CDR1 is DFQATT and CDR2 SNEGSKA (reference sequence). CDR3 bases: TGCAGTGCCCCGGGCCGTGAATCCTATGGCTACACCTTC. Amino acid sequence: CSAPGRESYGYTF.

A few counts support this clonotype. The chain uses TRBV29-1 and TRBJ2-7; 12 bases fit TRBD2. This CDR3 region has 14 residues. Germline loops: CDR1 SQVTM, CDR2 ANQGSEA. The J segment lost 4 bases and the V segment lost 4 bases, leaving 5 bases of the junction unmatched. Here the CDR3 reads CSVVRLAGAYEQYF. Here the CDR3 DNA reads TGCAGCGTTGTCAGACTAGCGGGAGCTTACGAGCAGTACTTC.

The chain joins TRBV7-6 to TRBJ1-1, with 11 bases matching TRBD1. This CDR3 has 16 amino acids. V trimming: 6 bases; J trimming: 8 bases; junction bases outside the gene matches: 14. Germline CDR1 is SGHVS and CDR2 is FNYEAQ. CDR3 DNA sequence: TGTGCCAGCAGTCACTCCCTACCTGGGACAGGGGGAGAAGCTTTCTTT. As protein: CASSHSLPGTGGEAFF.